The next 25 T cell receptor beta chains were all read from a single sample in a study of memory CD4+ T cells and cytomegalovirus serostatus. Single viable CD3+CD4+CD8-CD45RO+ cells were sorted as the memory CD4+ T cells. Sequenced by immunoSEQ multiplex PCR; TCRdb stores in-frame clones only, minus some. This table has over 65,000 clones, around 76% appearing once. The sequenced sample consisted of memory CD4+ T cells from blood. The receptor set was obtained from an adult in good health and CMV-seropositive.

J is TRBJ2-2 and V is TRBV28, with a tentative D call TRBD1 (6 bases). Germline assignment: CDR1 MDHEN and CDR2 SYDVKM. This CDR3 region has 14 residues. V lost 8 bases, J lost 5 bases, and 15 bases lay in between. This CDR3 reads CASGPAGETGELFF. In DNA form, the CDR3 reads TGTGCCAGCGGTCCGGCAGGGGAAACCGGGGAGCTGTTTTTT.

The rearrangement links TRBV5-4 to TRBJ2-1, with TRBD1 identical over 10 bases. J gave up 7 bases and V 4 bases, and 5 bases lay outside the gene matches. The CDR3 is 14 residues long. CDR1 SGHNT and CDR2 YYREEE come from the germline V gene (reference sequence). CDR3 in amino acids: CASSTWTGGNEQFF. CDR3 sequence (DNA): TGTGCCAGCAGCACCTGGACAGGGGGAAATGAGCAGTTCTTC.

This clone has a single count. This chain links TRBV7-9 with TRBJ2-7; 7 positions match TRBD1. The germline CDR1 and CDR2 sequences are SEHNR and FQNEAQ (reference sequence). The CDR3 has 15 residues. The J segment lost 3 bases and the V segment lost 5 bases, leaving 10 bases of the junction unmatched. In DNA form, the CDR3 reads TGTGCCAGCAGCCCCCGACAGGGAGTCCTCTACGAGCAGTACTTC. It translates to CASSPRQGVLYEQYF.

CDR3 sequence reads: CASSLSGPEPQHF. Written as DNA, the CDR3 is TGCGCCAGCAGCTTGTCGGGACCCGAGCCCCAGCATTTT. The rearrangement uses TRBV5-1 and TRBJ1-5, with D possibly matching TRBD1 (5 bases). Trimming cost V 1 base and J 8 bases, with 10 bases left between them. This CDR3 has 13 residues. Germline CDR1 and CDR2: SGHRS and YFSETQ.

The chain is built from TRBV2 and TRBJ1-5; 7 positions agree with TRBD1. Germline V gene lookup returns CDR1 SNHLY and CDR2 FYNNEI. The CDR3 is made up of 15 amino acids. V trimming: 6 bases; J trimming: 0 bases; junction bases outside the gene matches: 5. This chain's CDR3 is CASSKTGPSNQPQHF. CDR3 nucleotides: TGTGCCAGCAGCAAGACAGGGCCTAGCAATCAGCCCCAGCATTTT.

This clone appeared a single time. V usage is TRBV5-8 and J usage is TRBJ1-3, with TRBD1 as a possible D gene (5 bases). Trimming cost V 2 bases and J 1 base, with 10 bases left between them. The CDR3 spans 15 residues. CDR1 SGHTS and CDR2 YDEGEE come from the germline V gene. CDR3 sequence reads: CASSFTDTSGNTIYF. Here the CDR3 DNA reads TGTGCCAGCAGCTTTACGGACACTTCTGGAAACACCATATATTTT.

This chain joins TRBV27 and TRBJ1-2; 8 bases map to TRBD1. The V and J ends lost 0 bases and 4 bases, in that order; junction bases with no gene match: 4. The CDR3 has 15 residues. Per the germline V gene, CDR1 is MNHEY and CDR2 is SMNVEV (reference sequence). CDR3 DNA sequence: TGTGCCAGCAGTTTATCGGCAGGGGGCGTCTATGGCTACACCTTC. Its protein product is CASSLSAGGVYGYTF.

The CDR3 DNA follows: TGTGCCAGCAGCTCCGGGTCCTCGCAGTTCTTC. As protein: CASSSGSSQFF. The chain carries TRBV2 and TRBJ2-1; D call uncertain. This CDR3 has 11 amino acids. Trimming pared 6 bases from V and 12 bases from J, leaving 12 bases between. Germline CDR1 reads SNHLY; CDR2 reads FYNNEI.

The V gene is TRBV7-2, the J gene TRBJ2-5; weak D call: TRBD2 (5 bases). Looked up from germline, CDR1 is SGHTA and CDR2 is FQGNSA. V lost 5 bases and J lost 1, with 14 bases in between. The CDR3 covers 15 residues. The CDR3 is CASSPLGLSQETQYF. The CDR3 DNA sequence: TGTGCCAGCAGCCCACTAGGACTTTCCCAAGAGACCCAGTACTTC. The entire variable domain, with the rest obtained from reference TRBV7-2 and TRBJ2-5, is as follows: GAGVSQSPSNKVTEKGKDVELRCDPISGHTALYWYRQSLGQGLEFLIYFQGNSAPDKSGLPSDRFSAERTGGSVSTLTIQRTQQEDSAVYLCASSPLGLSQETQYFGPGTRLLVL.

This clone was seen a handful of times. The rearrangement joins TRBV21-1 to TRBJ2-7; TRBD1, the table's D call, was not compared with the DNA. TRBV21-1 is assigned pseudogene status. This CDR3 is built from 12 residues. The CDR3 DNA reads TGTGCCAGCAGCAAAGGGGCAGGTCGGCAGTACTTC. Its protein is CASSKGAGRQYF.

The genes are TRBV6-6 and TRBJ1-1; no clear D gene. Germline values: CDR1 MNHNY, CDR2 SVGAGI (reference sequence). The CDR3 runs to 13 residues. The germline V and J ends were trimmed by 5 bases and 1 base, with 8 bases remaining between them. This CDR3 reads CASSRVENTEAFF. The CDR3 bases are TGTGCCAGCAGTCGCGTGGAGAACACTGAAGCTTTCTTT.

This clone was observed once. The chain joins TRBV28 to TRBJ1-1; maybe TRBD1 (5 bases). Germline assignment: CDR1 MDHEN and CDR2 SYDVKM. The CDR3 runs 16 residues. The germline V and J ends were trimmed by 5 bases and 4 bases, with 20 bases remaining between them. CDR3 amino acids: CASSKGPFQRGTEAFF. As DNA, the CDR3 is TGTGCCAGCAGTAAGGGCCCCTTCCAAAGGGGCACTGAAGCTTTCTTT.

This clone was seen repeatedly, ten times or more. V usage is TRBV2 and J usage is TRBJ2-7; no clear D. The V end was cut by 1 base, the J end by 1 base, with 8 bases between. CDR1 SNHLY and CDR2 FYNNEI come from the germline V gene. This CDR3 has 14 amino acids. The CDR3 bases are TGTGCCAGCAGTGAAGACCTTCGTTCCTACGAGCAGTACTTC. This gives the protein CASSEDLRSYEQYF.

J is TRBJ2-7 and V is TRBV7-3; the D gene is possibly TRBD2 (6 bases). Between the trimmed V and J ends, which lost 4 bases and 6 bases, there was a span of 22 bases. CDR3 length: 16 residues. Germline CDR1 and CDR2: SGHTA and FQGTGA. The CDR3 loop reads CASSSPSRDSLVEQYF. DNA for the CDR3: TGTGCCAGCAGCTCCCCCTCCCGGGACTCGCTCGTCGAGCAGTACTTC. The full variable domain, with the rest looked up from reference TRBV7-3 and TRBJ2-7, is GAGVSQTPSNKVTEKGKYVELRCDPISGHTALYWYRQSLGQGPEFLIYFQGTGAADDSGLPNDRFFAVRPEGSVSTLKIQRTERGDSAVYLCASSSPSRDSLVEQYFGPGTRLTVT.

CDR3 sequence reads: CASSYFTGVNTEAFF. In DNA, the CDR3 is TGTGCCAGCAGTTACTTCACAGGGGTGAACACTGAAGCTTTCTTT. The chain has TRBV6-6 and TRBJ1-1; TRBD1 matches at 7 bases. J gave up 0 bases and V 1 base, and 2 bases lay outside the gene matches. The CDR3 is made up of 15 amino acids. The germline gives CDR1 MNHNY, CDR2 SVGAGI (reference sequence).

In this sample, this clone turned up many times. The gene calls are TRBV6-6 and TRBJ1-1, with D tentatively TRBD1 (6 bases). The CDR3 consists of 13 residues. Germline V gives CDR1 MNHNY, CDR2 SVGAGI (reference sequence). Trimming removed 8 bases from V and 3 bases from J, with 13 bases in between. CDR3 in amino acids: CASDSGAHTEAFF. The CDR3 coding sequence is TGTGCCAGCGATTCAGGGGCTCACACTGAAGCTTTCTTT.

The CDR3 sequence: CASKSELGETQYF. The CDR3 DNA reads TGCGCCAGCAAGTCGGAGCTTGGAGAGACCCAGTACTTC. This rearrangement joins TRBV10-1 to TRBJ2-5, with D uncertain. Looked up from germline, CDR1 is WNHNN and CDR2 is SYGVQD (reference sequence). The V gene lost 7 bases and the J gene lost 4 bases, with 13 bases spanning the gap. This CDR3 contains 13 residues.

A single count supports this clone. The V and J genes are TRBV28 and TRBJ1-5; TRBD1 is a possible D gene (6 bases). Germline CDR1 and CDR2: MDHEN and SYDVKM. This CDR3 has 16 amino acids. Trimming left V 5 bases short and J 3 bases short, with 17 bases between. The CDR3 sequence: CASSLEDGTPNQPQHF. The DNA for the CDR3 is TGTGCCAGCAGTCTAGAGGACGGGACACCCAATCAGCCCCAGCATTTT.

This sequence joins TRBV11-2 and TRBJ2-6, with 7 bases aligning to TRBD1. This CDR3 region has 16 residues. Germline CDR1 SGHAT, CDR2 FQNNGV. J gave up 2 bases and V 5 bases, and 6 bases lay outside the gene matches. The CDR3 reads CASSTRTGAGANVLTF. CDR3 coding DNA: TGTGCCAGCAGCACCCGAACAGGGGCTGGGGCCAACGTCCTGACTTTC.

The rearrangement links TRBV30 to TRBJ2-7, with D possibly being TRBD1 (6 bases). Germline V CDR1 and CDR2: GTSNPN, SVGIG (reference sequence). Between the trimmed V and J ends, which lost 3 bases and 3 bases, there was a span of 6 bases. The CDR3 spans 11 residues. CDR3 residues: CAWRDSYEQYF. The DNA for the CDR3 is TGTGCCTGGAGGGACAGCTACGAGCAGTACTTC.

The chain is built from TRBV7-2 and TRBJ2-7; a possible D gene is TRBD2 (5 bases). CDR1 is SGHTA and CDR2 is FQGNSA in the germline V gene. The CDR3 loop spans 15 amino acids. Trimming cost V 1 base and J 0 bases, with 10 bases left between them. The CDR3 loop reads CASSLVSGSSYEQYF. For the CDR3, the DNA is TGTGCCAGCAGCTTAGTTTCGGGGAGCTCCTACGAGCAGTACTTC.

V is TRBV4-1 and J is TRBJ1-3; unclear D gene. There are 16 residues in the CDR3. Per germline, CDR1 MGHRA and CDR2 YSYEKL. Trimming shortened V by 1 base and J by 4 bases, and 14 bases separated the two germline ends. The CDR3 nucleotides are TGCGCCAGCAGCCAAGGTCGAAAGGATCGGGGAAACACCATATATTTT. Encoded protein: CASSQGRKDRGNTIYF.

The gene calls are TRBV11-2 and TRBJ2-3; D ambiguous. The CDR3 totals 13 residues. Germline V gives CDR1 SGHAT, CDR2 FQNNGV. Between the trimmed V and J ends, which lost 2 bases and 5 bases, there was a span of 8 bases. Here the CDR3 reads CASSLMAVDTQYF. The CDR3 DNA reads as TGTGCCAGCAGCTTAATGGCAGTAGATACGCAGTATTTT. The full variable domain, in which reference TRBV11-2 and TRBJ2-3 provide the parts outside the CDR3, is EAGVAQSPRYKIIEKRQSVAFWCNPISGHATLYWYQQILGQGPKLLIQFQNNGVVDDSQLPKDRFSAERLKGVDSTLKIQPAKLEDSAVYLCASSLMAVDTQYFGPGTRLTVL.

The J gene is TRBJ2-3, the V gene TRBV11-2, with 7 bases fitting TRBD1. This CDR3 spans 15 amino acids. V shed 2 bases, J shed 1 base, and the junction held 3 bases outside the gene matches. CDR1 is SGHAT, CDR2 FQNNGV, per germline. CDR3 DNA sequence: TGTGCCAGCAGCTTAAGGGGGCGCCGCACAGATACGCAGTATTTT. This codes for CASSLRGRRTDTQYF.

The chain carries TRBV29-1 and TRBJ1-4, with a weak D call TRBD1 (6 bases). Between the trimmed V and J ends, which lost 7 bases and 4 bases, there was a span of 13 bases. The CDR3 runs 13 residues. Germline V CDR1 and CDR2: SQVTM, ANQGSEA. The CDR3 bases are TGCAGCGCCCGGACAGCCCTTAATGAAAAACTGTTTTTT. It is translated as CSARTALNEKLFF. Filled out from reference TRBV29-1 and TRBJ1-4, the complete variable domain reads SAVISQKPSRDICQRGTSLTIQCQVDSQVTMMFWYRQQPGQSLTLIATANQGSEATYESGFVIDKFPISRPNLTFSTLTVSNMSPEDSSIYLCSARTALNEKLFFGSGTQLSVL.